This record looks at one T cell receptor beta chain sequence and its context. Its antigen is not identified. Germline lookup yields CDR1 SGHVS and CDR2 FQNEAQ. J was trimmed by 8 bases and V by 5 bases; bases with no gene match: 8. The CDR3 length is 14 residues. TCRdb's copy holds only in-frame clones and misses some; the assay was immunoSEQ multiplex PCR. This sample has approximately 2,300,000 clones, with around 90% found just once. These data belong to a study of shared clonotypes between healthy human individuals. Study conclusions and caveats: Naive CD4 clonotypes overlapped across a handful of donors at around 4.8%.

The chain links TRBV7-8 to TRBJ1-2, with TRBD1 matching over 10 bases. The TCR comes from a man between 18 and 29 years old in good health. Some clones in this sample may be carry-over from other donors' samples. Sequenced material: naive CD4+ T cells from PBMCs. Subset noted: CD45RA+ positively selected. CDR3 in DNA: TGTGCCAGCAGCGTAGGACAGGGGGAGGGAGGCTACACCTTC. Protein: CASSVGQGEGGYTF.